These 22 T cell receptor beta chains were sequenced from one sample in a study of STAT5B mutations in CD4+ large granular lymphocyte leukemia. Measured with immunoSEQ multiplex PCR; TCRdb has only the in-frame clones, and not every one. The data hold about 40,000 clones, with roughly 84% observed a single time. Sequencing used CD4+ T cells from blood buffy coats. The source is a human donor in good health.

J is TRBJ2-1 and V is TRBV5-1; TRBD1 is a possible D gene (5 bases). The CDR3 totals 15 residues. V dropped 3 bases and J dropped 8 bases, with 18 bases sitting between them. Germline values: CDR1 SGHRS, CDR2 YFSETQ. This CDR3 is CASSSQDSRLDEQFF. The CDR3 nucleotides are TGCGCCAGCAGCTCACAGGATAGTAGGCTGGATGAGCAGTTCTTC. Variable domain in full (rest from reference TRBV5-1 and TRBJ2-1): KAGVTQTPRYLIKTRGQQVTLSCSPISGHRSVSWYQQTPGQGLQFLFEYFSETQRNKGNFPGRFSGRQFSNSRSEMNVSTLELGDSALYLCASSSQDSRLDEQFFGPGTRLTVL.

The rearrangement joins TRBV6-5 to TRBJ2-1, with 9 nucleotides matching TRBD2. CDR3 length equals 13 residues. V gave up 6 bases and J gave up 6 bases; unmatched junction bases: 3. CDR1 and CDR2 from the germline V gene are MNHEY and SVGAGI. This chain's CDR3 is CASRMTSGNEQFF. CDR3 sequence (DNA): TGTGCCAGCAGGATGACTAGCGGCAATGAGCAGTTCTTC.

The rearrangement links TRBV6-5 to TRBJ1-5, with 7 nucleotides matching TRBD1. This CDR3 has 15 amino acids. V was clipped by 2 bases and J by 0 bases; unmatched bases: 1. Germline V gene lookup returns CDR1 MNHEY and CDR2 SVGAGI. For the CDR3, the DNA is TGTGCCAGCAGTTACGGGACAGCTAGCAATCAGCCCCAGCATTTT. As protein: CASSYGTASNQPQHF.

The J gene is TRBJ1-1, the V gene TRBV2; D gene uncertain. CDR1 SNHLY and CDR2 FYNNEI come from the germline V gene. This CDR3 has 13 amino acids. Trimming stripped 7 bases from V and 1 base from J, with 10 bases between. CDR3 loop: CASKSEGNTEAFF. The DNA of the CDR3 is TGTGCCAGCAAATCGGAGGGGAACACTGAAGCTTTCTTT.

The chain is built from TRBV19 and TRBJ2-3, with 8 bases fitting TRBD1. CDR3 size: 15 residues. Germline-derived CDR1 and CDR2 are LNHDA and SQIVND (reference sequence). The V gene end was trimmed by 3 bases and the J gene end by 4 bases; junction bases not matched to a gene: 6. In nucleotides, the CDR3 is TGTGCCAGTAGTATCGAGGGACAGGTGGCAGATACGCAGTATTTT. Protein: CASSIEGQVADTQYF.

J is TRBJ2-3 and V is TRBV11-1; 8 bases fit TRBD2. After removal of 4 bases from V and 2 bases from J, the junction contained 8 bases not matched to a gene. Germline V lookup: CDR1 SGHAT, CDR2 FQDESV (reference sequence). The CDR3 spans 16 residues. The CDR3 DNA reads TGTGCCAGCAGCTCAAGGGCGGGGGGACCCACAGATACGCAGTATTTT. It yields the protein CASSSRAGGPTDTQYF.

The gene calls are TRBV19 and TRBJ1-1; 9 nucleotides line up with TRBD1. The trim removed 4 bases at V and 1 base at J, leaving 4 bases unmatched. This CDR3 has 15 residues. Germline V CDR1 and CDR2: LNHDA, SQIVND (reference sequence). CDR3 in amino acids: CASSTQGAGNTEAFF. The CDR3, as DNA: TGTGCCAGTAGTACACAGGGGGCAGGGAACACTGAAGCTTTCTTT.

The V and J genes are TRBV30 and TRBJ2-7; maybe TRBD1 (6 bases). Trimming shortened V by 5 bases and J by 2 bases, and 10 bases separated the two germline ends. Germline V lookup: CDR1 GTSNPN, CDR2 SVGIG (reference sequence). The CDR3 loop spans 12 amino acids. The CDR3 region has the DNA TGTGCCTGGCGCGCAGGGGCCTACGAGCAGTACTTC. Its translation: CAWRAGAYEQYF. The whole variable domain, filled in from reference TRBV30 and TRBJ2-7, reads SQTIHQWPATLVQPVGSPLSLECTVEGTSNPNLYWYRQAAGRGLQLLFYSVGIGQISSEVPQNLSASRPQDRQFILSSKKLLLSDSGFYLCAWRAGAYEQYFGPGTRLTVT.

The chain uses TRBV30 and TRBJ1-2, with 8 nucleotides matching TRBD1. The CDR3 consists of 15 residues. V trimming: 3 bases; J trimming: 6 bases; junction bases outside the gene matches: 12. Germline V lookup: CDR1 GTSNPN, CDR2 SVGIG (reference sequence). CDR3 nucleotide sequence: TGTGCCTGGAGGGCAAAGCAAGACAGGGGACATGGCTACACCTTC. Translated, it gives CAWRAKQDRGHGYTF. The variable domain in full, completed from reference TRBV30 and TRBJ1-2, reads SQTIHQWPATLVQPVGSPLSLECTVEGTSNPNLYWYRQAAGRGLQLLFYSVGIGQISSEVPQNLSASRPQDRQFILSSKKLLLSDSGFYLCAWRAKQDRGHGYTFGSGTRLTVV.

This chain connects TRBV19 to TRBJ2-1; D gene unclear. Trimming removed 5 bases at V and 3 bases at J, with 11 bases between. The CDR3 has 14 residues. Per germline, CDR1 LNHDA and CDR2 SQIVND (reference sequence). This CDR3 reads CASSGGRVYNEQFF. The CDR3 nucleotides read TGTGCCAGTAGTGGCGGCAGAGTCTACAATGAGCAGTTCTTC.

This chain uses TRBV7-9 with TRBJ1-3; 12 bases agree with TRBD1. The trim removed 5 bases at V and 10 bases at J, leaving 21 bases unmatched. This CDR3 comprises 19 residues. In germline, CDR1 is SEHNR, CDR2 FQNEAQ (reference sequence). The CDR3 is CASSPVGDRGRLGLGTIYF. Here the CDR3 DNA reads TGTGCCAGCAGCCCTGTCGGGGACAGGGGGCGTCTCGGCCTAGGAACCATATATTTT.

This chain links TRBV2 with TRBJ1-2; D remains ambiguous. Looked up from germline, CDR1 is SNHLY and CDR2 is FYNNEI. Trimming shortened V by 0 bases and J by 8 bases, and 19 bases separated the two germline ends. The CDR3 runs 16 residues. The CDR3 DNA reads as TGTGCCAGCAGTGAAGCGCTGGTAGGCCGATTTCGGGGCTACACCTTC. This encodes CASSEALVGRFRGYTF.

This clone is a singleton in its sample. This chain joins TRBV7-2 and TRBJ2-5; TRBD2 matches 7 bases. CDR3 length equals 14 residues. V lost 5 bases and J lost 6; bases outside the gene matches: 9. Germline V lookup: CDR1 SGHTA, CDR2 FQGNSA. DNA for the CDR3: TGTGCCAGCAGCCTGGGGGGGGAGGCGAAGACCCAGTACTTC. The encoded protein is CASSLGGEAKTQYF.

The chain couples TRBV6-5 to TRBJ1-5, with D uncertain. Trimming pared 4 bases from V and 4 bases from J, leaving 8 bases between. This CDR3 contains 13 residues. Germline V lookup: CDR1 MNHEY, CDR2 SVGAGI. The DNA of the CDR3 is TGTGCCAGCAGTTCGACAAGGAATCAGCCCCAGCATTTT. It encodes CASSSTRNQPQHF.

J is TRBJ2-1 and V is TRBV10-3, with D maybe TRBD2 (5 bases). V gave up 4 bases and J gave up 6 bases, with 10 bases separating them. The CDR3 runs 13 residues. The V gene's germline CDR1 is ENHRY and CDR2 SYGVKD. The CDR3 nucleotides are TGTGCCATCAGTGCCGTGACTACCAATGAGCAGTTCTTC. Amino acid sequence: CAISAVTTNEQFF.

Here the CDR3 DNA reads TGTGCCTGGAGCTTCCATTACGGGACAGTGAGCTCTGGAAACACCATATATTTT. Protein sequence: CAWSFHYGTVSSGNTIYF. The V call is TRBV30, the J call TRBJ1-3; 7 positions agree with TRBD1. Germline CDR1 and CDR2: GTSNPN and SVGIG (reference sequence). The CDR3 loop spans 18 amino acids. With V trimmed by 3 bases and J by 0 bases, 14 bases remained unmatched.

The sample holds a few counts of this clone. V gene TRBV6-5 combines with J gene TRBJ1-2; D unresolved. V gave up 6 bases and J gave up 8 bases, with 19 bases separating them. The CDR3 has 14 amino acids. The germline V gene has CDR1 MNHEY and CDR2 SVGAGI. The CDR3 here is CASRSLSGDWGYTF. The CDR3 DNA sequence: TGTGCCAGCAGATCCCTCTCAGGAGATTGGGGCTACACCTTC.

This rearrangement joins TRBV14 to TRBJ2-6; D is unresolved. The V end was cut by 7 bases, the J end by 0 bases, with 4 bases between. The CDR3 spans 13 residues. The germline V gene encodes CDR1 SGHDN and CDR2 FVKESK. The CDR3 DNA sequence: TGTGCCAGCATGGCCTCTGGGGCCAACGTCCTGACTTTC. This translates into CASMASGANVLTF.

The J gene is TRBJ2-7, the V gene TRBV29-1, with D maybe TRBD2 (5 bases). V lost 6 bases to trimming and J lost 2 bases, with 14 bases between them. This CDR3 is built from 13 residues. CDR1 SQVTM and CDR2 ANQGSEA come from the germline V gene. DNA for the CDR3: TGCAGCGTAAGCGGAGGAAGGGCCTACGAGCAGTACTTC. Translated, it gives CSVSGGRAYEQYF.

The chain joins TRBV25-1 to TRBJ2-1; no clear D gene. Germline V CDR1 and CDR2: MGHDK, SYGVNS. CDR3 size: 13 residues. Trimming cost V 5 bases and J 5 bases, with 10 bases left between them. The CDR3 nucleotides read TGTGCCAGCAGTACAACAGAACACAATGAGCAGTTCTTC. It is translated as CASSTTEHNEQFF.

This clone was seen only once. The V and J genes are TRBV14 and TRBJ2-1; 8 bases fit TRBD2. The CDR3 contains 15 residues. From germline, CDR1 is SGHDN and CDR2 FVKESK. V lost 4 bases to trimming and J lost 7 bases; unmatched junction nucleotides: 9. CDR3 sequence reads: CASSRGASGWNEQFF. Here the CDR3 DNA reads TGTGCCAGCAGCCGAGGGGCTAGCGGGTGGAATGAGCAGTTCTTC. The full variable domain, in which reference TRBV14 and TRBJ2-1 provide the parts outside the CDR3, is EAGVTQFPSHSVIEKGQTVTLRCDPISGHDNLYWYRRVMGKEIKFLLHFVKESKQDESGMPNNRFLAERTGGTYSTLKVQPAELEDSGVYFCASSRGASGWNEQFFGPGTRLTVL.

The chain recombines TRBV7-9 with TRBJ1-2, with a possible D match to TRBD1 (5 bases). Germline assignment: CDR1 SEHNR and CDR2 FQNEAQ (reference sequence). The V gene lost 4 bases and the J gene lost 4 bases, with 13 bases spanning the gap. This CDR3 spans 14 amino acids. The CDR3 is CASSSRGEVYGYTF. CDR3 in DNA: TGTGCCAGCAGCTCACGGGGGGAGGTCTATGGCTACACCTTC.